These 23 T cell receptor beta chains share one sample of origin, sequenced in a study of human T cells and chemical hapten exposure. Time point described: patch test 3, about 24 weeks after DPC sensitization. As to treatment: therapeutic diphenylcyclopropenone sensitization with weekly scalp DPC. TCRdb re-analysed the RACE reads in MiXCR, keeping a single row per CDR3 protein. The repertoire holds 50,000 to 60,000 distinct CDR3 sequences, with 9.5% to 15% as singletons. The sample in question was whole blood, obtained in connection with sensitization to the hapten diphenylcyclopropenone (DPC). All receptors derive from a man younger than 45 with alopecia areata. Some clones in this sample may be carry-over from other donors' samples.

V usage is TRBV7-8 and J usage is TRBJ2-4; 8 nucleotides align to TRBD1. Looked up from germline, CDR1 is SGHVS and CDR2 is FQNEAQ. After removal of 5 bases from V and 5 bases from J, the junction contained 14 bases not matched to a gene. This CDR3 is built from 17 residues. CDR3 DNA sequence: TGTGCCAGCAGCCAGCCCCGACAGGGGAGTTTGGAAAACATTCAGTACTTC. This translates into CASSQPRQGSLENIQYF.

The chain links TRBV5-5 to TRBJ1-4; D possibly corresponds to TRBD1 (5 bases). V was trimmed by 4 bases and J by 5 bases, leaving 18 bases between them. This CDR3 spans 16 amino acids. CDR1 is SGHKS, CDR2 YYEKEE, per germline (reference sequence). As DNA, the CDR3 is TGTGCCAGCAGCGTGGACATTACGGTACCCAATGAAAAACTGTTTTTT. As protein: CASSVDITVPNEKLFF. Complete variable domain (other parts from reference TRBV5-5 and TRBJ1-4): DAGVTQSPTHLIKTRGQQVTLRCSPISGHKSVSWYQQVLGQGPQFIFQYYEKEERGRGNFPDRFSARQFPNYSSELNVNALLLGDSALYLCASSVDITVPNEKLFFGSGTQLSVL.

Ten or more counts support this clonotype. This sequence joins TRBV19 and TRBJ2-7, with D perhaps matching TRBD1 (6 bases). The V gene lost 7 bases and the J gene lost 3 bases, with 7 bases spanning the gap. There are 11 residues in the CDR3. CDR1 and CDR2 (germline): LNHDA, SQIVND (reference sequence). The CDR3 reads CASKGGYEQYF. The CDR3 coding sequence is TGTGCCAGTAAAGGGGGCTACGAGCAGTACTTC.

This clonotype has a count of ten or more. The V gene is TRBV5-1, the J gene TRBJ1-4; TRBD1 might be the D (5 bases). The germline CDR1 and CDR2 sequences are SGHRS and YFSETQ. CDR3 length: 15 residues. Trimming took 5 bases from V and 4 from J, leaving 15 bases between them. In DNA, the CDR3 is TGCGCCAGCAGGACCCGGGACGCCGTTAATGAAAAACTGTTTTTT. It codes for CASRTRDAVNEKLFF.

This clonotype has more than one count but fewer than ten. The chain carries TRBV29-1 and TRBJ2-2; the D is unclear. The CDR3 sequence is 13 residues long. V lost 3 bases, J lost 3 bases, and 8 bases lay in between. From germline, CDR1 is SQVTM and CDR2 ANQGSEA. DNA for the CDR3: TGCAGCGTTGACTGGCAGTACACCGGGGAGCTGTTTTTT. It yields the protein CSVDWQYTGELFF.

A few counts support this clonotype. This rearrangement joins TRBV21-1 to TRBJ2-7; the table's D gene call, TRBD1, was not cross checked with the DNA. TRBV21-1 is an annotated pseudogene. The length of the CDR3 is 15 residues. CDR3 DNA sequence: TGTGCCAGCAGCAAAGCGCGGGGCAAATACTACGAGCAGTACTTC. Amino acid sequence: CASSKARGKYYEQYF.

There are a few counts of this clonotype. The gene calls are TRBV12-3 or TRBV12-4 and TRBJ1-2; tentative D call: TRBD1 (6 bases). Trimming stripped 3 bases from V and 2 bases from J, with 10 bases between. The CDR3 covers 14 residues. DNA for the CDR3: TGTGCCAGCAGTTTCGACAGGATGAACTATGGCTACACCTTC. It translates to CASSFDRMNYGYTF.

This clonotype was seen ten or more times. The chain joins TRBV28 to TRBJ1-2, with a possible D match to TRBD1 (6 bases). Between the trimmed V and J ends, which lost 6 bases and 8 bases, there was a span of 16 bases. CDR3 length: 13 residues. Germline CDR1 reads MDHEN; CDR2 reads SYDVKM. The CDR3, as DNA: TGTGCCAGCAGCCGGAGGGCAGGGGAAGGCTACACCTTC. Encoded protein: CASSRRAGEGYTF.

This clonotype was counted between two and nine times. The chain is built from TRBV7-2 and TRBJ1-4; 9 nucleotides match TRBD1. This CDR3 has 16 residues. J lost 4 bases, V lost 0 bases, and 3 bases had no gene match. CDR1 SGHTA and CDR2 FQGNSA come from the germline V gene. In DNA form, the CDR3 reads TGTGCCAGCAGCTTAGCTTGGACAGGGGTTAATGAAAAACTGTTTTTT. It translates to CASSLAWTGVNEKLFF. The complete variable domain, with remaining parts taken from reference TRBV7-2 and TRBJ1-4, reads GAGVSQSPSNKVTEKGKDVELRCDPISGHTALYWYRQSLGQGLEFLIYFQGNSAPDKSGLPSDRFSAERTGGSVSTLTIQRTQQEDSAVYLCASSLAWTGVNEKLFFGSGTQLSVL.

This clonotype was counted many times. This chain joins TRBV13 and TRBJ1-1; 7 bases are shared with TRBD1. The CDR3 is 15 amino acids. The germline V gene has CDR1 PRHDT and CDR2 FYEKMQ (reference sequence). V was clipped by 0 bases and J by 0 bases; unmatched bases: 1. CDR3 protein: CASSLGTGMNTEAFF. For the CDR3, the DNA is TGTGCCAGCAGCTTAGGGACAGGGATGAACACTGAAGCTTTCTTT. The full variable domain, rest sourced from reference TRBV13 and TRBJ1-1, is AAGVIQSPRHLIKEKRETATLKCYPIPRHDTVYWYQQGPGQDPQFLISFYEKMQSDKGSIPDRFSAQQFSDYHSELNMSSLELGDSALYFCASSLGTGMNTEAFFGQGTRLTVV.

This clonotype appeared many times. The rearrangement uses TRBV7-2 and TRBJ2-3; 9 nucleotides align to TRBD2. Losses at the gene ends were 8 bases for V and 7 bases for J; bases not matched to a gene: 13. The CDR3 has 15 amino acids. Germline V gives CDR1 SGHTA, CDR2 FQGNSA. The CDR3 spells CASSIPGTSFNTQYF. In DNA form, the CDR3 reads TGTGCCAGCTCTATCCCAGGGACTAGCTTTAATACGCAGTATTTT.

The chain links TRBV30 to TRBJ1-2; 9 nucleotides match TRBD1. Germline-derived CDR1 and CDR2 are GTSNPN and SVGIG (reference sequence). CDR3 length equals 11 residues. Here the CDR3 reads CGGQGIRGYTF. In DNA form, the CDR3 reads TGTGGGGGACAGGGCATTCGTGGCTACACCTTC.

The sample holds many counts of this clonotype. The CDR3 DNA follows: TGTGCCAGCAGCTTAGGGGCAGGGTGGGCAGATACGCAGTATTTT. Its translation is CASSLGAGWADTQYF. The chain links TRBV7-9 to TRBJ2-3; possible D gene TRBD1, 5 bases. The V end was cut by 1 base, the J end by 4 bases, with 12 bases between. The CDR3 covers 15 residues. CDR1 is SEHNR, CDR2 FQNEAQ, per germline (reference sequence).

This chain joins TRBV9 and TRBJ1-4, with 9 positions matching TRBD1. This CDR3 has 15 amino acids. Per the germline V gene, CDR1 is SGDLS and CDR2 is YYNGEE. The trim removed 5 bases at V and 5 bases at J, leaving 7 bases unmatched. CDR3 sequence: CASRSGQGMNEKLFF. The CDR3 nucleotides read TGTGCCAGCAGGTCAGGACAGGGGATGAATGAAAAACTGTTTTTT.

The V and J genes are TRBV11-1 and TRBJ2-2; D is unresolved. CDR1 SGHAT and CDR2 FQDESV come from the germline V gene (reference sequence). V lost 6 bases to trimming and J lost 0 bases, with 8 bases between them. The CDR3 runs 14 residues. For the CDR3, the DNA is TGTGCCAGCAGTAATCGAGCGAACACCGGGGAGCTGTTTTTT. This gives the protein CASSNRANTGELFF.

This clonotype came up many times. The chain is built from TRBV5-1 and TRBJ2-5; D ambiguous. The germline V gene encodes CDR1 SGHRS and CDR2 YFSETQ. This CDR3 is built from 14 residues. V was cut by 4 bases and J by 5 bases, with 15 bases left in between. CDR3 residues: CASSPPARVETQYF. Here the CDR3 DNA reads TGCGCCAGCAGCCCCCCCGCCCGTGTTGAGACCCAGTACTTC.

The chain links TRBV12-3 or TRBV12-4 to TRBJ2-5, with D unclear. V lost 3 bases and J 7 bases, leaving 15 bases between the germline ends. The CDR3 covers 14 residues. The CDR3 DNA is TGTGCCAGCAGTTTTAGAGGACGGCTTGGGACCCAGTACTTC. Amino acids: CASSFRGRLGTQYF.

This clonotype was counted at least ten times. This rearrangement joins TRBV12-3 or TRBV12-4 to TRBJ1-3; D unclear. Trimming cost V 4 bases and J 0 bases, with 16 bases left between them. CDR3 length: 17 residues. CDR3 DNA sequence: TGTGCCAGCAGTTCCGTCCGGGGTTGGGCCTCTGGAAACACCATATATTTT. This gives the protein CASSSVRGWASGNTIYF.

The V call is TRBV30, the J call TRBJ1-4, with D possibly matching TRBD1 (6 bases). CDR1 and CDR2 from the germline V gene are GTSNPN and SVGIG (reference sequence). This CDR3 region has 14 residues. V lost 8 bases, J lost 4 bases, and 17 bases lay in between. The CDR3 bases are TGTGCCGGGGCGGACCGGACAGTTAATGAAAAACTGTTTTTT. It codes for CAGADRTVNEKLFF.

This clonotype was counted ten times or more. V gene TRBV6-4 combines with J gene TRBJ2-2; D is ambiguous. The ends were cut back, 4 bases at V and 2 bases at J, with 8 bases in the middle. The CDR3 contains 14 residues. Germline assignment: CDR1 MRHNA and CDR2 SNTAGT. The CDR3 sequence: CASSGAYNTGELFF. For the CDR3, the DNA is TGTGCCAGCAGTGGGGCCTACAACACCGGGGAGCTGTTTTTT.

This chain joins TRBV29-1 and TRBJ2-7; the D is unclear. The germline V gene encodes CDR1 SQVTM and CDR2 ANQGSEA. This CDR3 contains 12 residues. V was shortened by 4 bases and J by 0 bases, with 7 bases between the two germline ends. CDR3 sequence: CSVGSGSYEQYF. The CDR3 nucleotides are TGCAGCGTTGGCTCGGGCTCCTACGAGCAGTACTTC.

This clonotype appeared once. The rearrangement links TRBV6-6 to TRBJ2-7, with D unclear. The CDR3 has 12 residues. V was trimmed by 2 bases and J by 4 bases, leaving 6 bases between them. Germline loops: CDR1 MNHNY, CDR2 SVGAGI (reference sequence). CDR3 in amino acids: CASSYERYEQYF. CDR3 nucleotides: TGTGCCAGCAGTTACGAACGATACGAGCAGTACTTC.

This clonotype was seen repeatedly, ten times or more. CDR3 DNA: TGTGCCAGCAGTCTCTCCGTTGCAACTAATGAAAAACTGTTTTTT. This codes for CASSLSVATNEKLFF. The chain has TRBV7-2 and TRBJ1-4, with D hard to call. The V gene lost 6 bases and the J gene lost 0 bases, with 11 bases spanning the gap. Germline CDR1 SGHTA, CDR2 FQGNSA. The CDR3 covers 15 residues.